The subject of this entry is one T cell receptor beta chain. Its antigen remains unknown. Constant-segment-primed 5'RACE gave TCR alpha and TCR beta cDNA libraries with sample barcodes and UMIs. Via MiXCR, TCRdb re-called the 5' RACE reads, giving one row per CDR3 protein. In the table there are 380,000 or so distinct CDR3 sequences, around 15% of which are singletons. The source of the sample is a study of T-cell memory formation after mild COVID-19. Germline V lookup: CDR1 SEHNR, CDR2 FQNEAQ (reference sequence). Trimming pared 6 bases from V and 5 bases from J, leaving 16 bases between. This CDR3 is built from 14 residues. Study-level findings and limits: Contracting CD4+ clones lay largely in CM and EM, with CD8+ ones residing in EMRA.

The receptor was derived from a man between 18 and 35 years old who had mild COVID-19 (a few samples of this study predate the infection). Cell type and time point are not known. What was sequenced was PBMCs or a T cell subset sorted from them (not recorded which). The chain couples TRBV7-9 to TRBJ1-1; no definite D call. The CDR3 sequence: CASRGQGGGTEAFF. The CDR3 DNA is TGTGCCAGCAGAGGTCAAGGCGGAGGGACTGAAGCTTTCTTT. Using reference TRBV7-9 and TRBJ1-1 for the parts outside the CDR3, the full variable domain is DTGVSQNPRHKITKRGQNVTFRCDPISEHNRLYWYRQTLGQGPEFLTYFQNEAQLEKSRLLSDRFSAERPKGSFSTLEIQRTEQGDSAMYLCASRGQGGGTEAFFGQGTRLTVV.